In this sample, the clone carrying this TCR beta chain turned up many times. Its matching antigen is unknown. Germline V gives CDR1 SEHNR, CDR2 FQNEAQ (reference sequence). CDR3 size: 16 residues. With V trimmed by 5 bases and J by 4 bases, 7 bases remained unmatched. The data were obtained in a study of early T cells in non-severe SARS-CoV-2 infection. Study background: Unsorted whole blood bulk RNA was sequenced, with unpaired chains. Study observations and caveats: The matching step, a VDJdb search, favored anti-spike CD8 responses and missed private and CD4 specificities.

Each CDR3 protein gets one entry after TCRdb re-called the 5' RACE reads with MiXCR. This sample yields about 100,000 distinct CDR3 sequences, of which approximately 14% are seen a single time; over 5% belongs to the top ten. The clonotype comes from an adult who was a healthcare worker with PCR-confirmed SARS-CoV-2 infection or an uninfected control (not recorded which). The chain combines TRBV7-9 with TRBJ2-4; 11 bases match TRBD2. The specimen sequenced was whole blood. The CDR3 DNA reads TGTGCCAGCAGCCGAATTGCTAGCGGGAGGAAAAACATTCAGTACTTC. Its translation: CASSRIASGRKNIQYF.